The 2 T cell receptor beta chains given below trace back to one sample, sequenced in a study of neurological immune-mediated disorders. TCRdb reprocessed the 5' RACE reads via MiXCR and lists one record per CDR3 protein. The sample includes 55,000 to 70,000 distinct CDR3 sequences, about 10% of them seen just once. The material sequenced was PBMCs. Receptor source: a man in his sixties in good health.

This clonotype was recorded many times. The chain has TRBV7-2 and TRBJ2-5, with D uncertain. The CDR3 extends over 14 amino acids. Germline V CDR1 and CDR2: SGHTA, FQGNSA. V lost 5 bases and J lost 2, with 12 bases in between. The CDR3 reads CASSPTGRQETQYF. CDR3 DNA sequence: TGTGCCAGCAGCCCTACCGGGCGACAAGAGACCCAGTACTTC.

This clonotype was seen at least ten times. The V gene is TRBV20-1, the J gene TRBJ1-6; TRBD1 matches 10 bases. The CDR3 length is 17 residues. CDR1 and CDR2 from the germline V gene are DFQATT and SNEGSKA (reference sequence). V lost 6 bases, J lost 4 bases, and 12 bases stayed unmatched. Here the CDR3 reads CSASVDRGRTYNSPLHF. The DNA of the CDR3 is TGCAGTGCCTCCGTGGACAGGGGGAGGACTTATAATTCACCCCTCCACTTT.